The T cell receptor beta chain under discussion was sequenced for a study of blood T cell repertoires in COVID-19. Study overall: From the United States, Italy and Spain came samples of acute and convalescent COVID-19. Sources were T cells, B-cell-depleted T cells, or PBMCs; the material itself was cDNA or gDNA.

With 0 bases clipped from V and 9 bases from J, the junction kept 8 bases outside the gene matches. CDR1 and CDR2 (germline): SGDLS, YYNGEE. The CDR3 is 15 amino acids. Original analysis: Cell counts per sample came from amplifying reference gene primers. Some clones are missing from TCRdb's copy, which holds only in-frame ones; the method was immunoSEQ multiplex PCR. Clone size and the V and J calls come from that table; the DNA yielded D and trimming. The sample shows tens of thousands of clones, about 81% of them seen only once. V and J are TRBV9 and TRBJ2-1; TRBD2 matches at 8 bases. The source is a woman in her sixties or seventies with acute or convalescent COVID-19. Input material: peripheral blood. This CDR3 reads CASSVDNGGAFEQFF. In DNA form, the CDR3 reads TGTGCCAGCAGCGTAGATAACGGGGGGGCTTTTGAGCAGTTCTTC.